Here is one TCR beta chain with its context. Its matching antigen is unknown. Both 60 Vbeta primers and 13 Jbeta primers went into the PCR. This table comes from immunoSEQ multiplex PCR, and its TCRdb copy is limited to in-frame clones, with some not included. This table has 87,000 or so clones, over 70% appearing once. This CDR3 has 14 amino acids. The V end was cut by 2 bases, the J end by 4 bases, with 9 bases between. CDR1 and CDR2 (germline): KGHSY, FQNENV. The data were taken from a study of cytomegalovirus exposure and HLA in healthy donors. Points from the study as a whole: Reportedly, TCR beta sequences accurately predicted HLA-A and HLA-B alleles in most subjects. In a later analysis, a missense DCLRE1C variant was linked to TCR beta V- and J-gene trimming. Several of the most significant clusters appeared, in a later analysis, to be linked to common viral pathogens.

The chain links TRBV16 to TRBJ1-3; D is possibly TRBD1 (6 bases). Sequenced: PBMCs. The TCR sequence derives from a woman aged 40 to 55 in good health and CMV-seronegative. This chain's CDR3 is CASSQRQEGNTIYF. CDR3 nucleotide sequence: TGTGCCAGCAGCCAACGACAGGAGGGAAACACCATATATTTT.